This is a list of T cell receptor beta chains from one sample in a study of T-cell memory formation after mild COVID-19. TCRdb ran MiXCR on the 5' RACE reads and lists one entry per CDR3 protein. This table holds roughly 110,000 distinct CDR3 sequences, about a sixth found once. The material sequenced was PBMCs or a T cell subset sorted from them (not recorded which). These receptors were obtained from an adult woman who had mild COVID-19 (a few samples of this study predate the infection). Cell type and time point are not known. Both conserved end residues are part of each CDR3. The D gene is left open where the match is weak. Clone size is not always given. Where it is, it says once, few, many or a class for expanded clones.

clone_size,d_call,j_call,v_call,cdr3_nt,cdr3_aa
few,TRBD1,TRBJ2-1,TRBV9,TGTGCCAGCAGCGTTACAGCTCGGACAGGACATGGCAATGAGCAGTTCTTC,CASSVTARTGHGNEQFF
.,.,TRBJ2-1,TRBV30,TGTGCCTGGAAGGAGGGTCCCTACAATGAGCAGTTCTTC,CAWKEGPYNEQFF
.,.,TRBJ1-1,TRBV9,TGTGCCAGCAGCTCCCCGGGACGGGCGATGAACACTGAAGCTTTCTTT,CASSSPGRAMNTEAFF
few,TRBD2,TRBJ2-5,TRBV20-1,TGCAGTGCCCGGGGGGGGACGGCCCAAGAGACCCAGTACTTC,CSARGGTAQETQYF
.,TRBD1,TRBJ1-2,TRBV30,TGTGCCTGGAGTGGGATCATCGACAGGGGGCGCGCCTATGGCTACACCTTC,CAWSGIIDRGRAYGYTF
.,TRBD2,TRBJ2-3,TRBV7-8,TGTGCCAGCAGCGCCGGACTAGCGGGAGAGCCAGATACGCAGTATTTT,CASSAGLAGEPDTQYF
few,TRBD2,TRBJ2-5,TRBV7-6,TGTGCCAGCAGCCCGGGACTAGCGGAAGAGACCCAGTACTTC,CASSPGLAEETQYF
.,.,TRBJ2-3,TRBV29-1,TGCAGCGTTGAGGGGGGTGCGAACACAGATACGCAGTATTTT,CSVEGGANTDTQYF
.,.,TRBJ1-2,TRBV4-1,TGCGCCAGCAGCCCGCGGACAGAGGGCTATAACTATGGCTACACCTTC,CASSPRTEGYNYGYTF
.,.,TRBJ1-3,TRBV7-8,TGTGCCAGCAGCTTAGGAGGGGGCTCTGGAAACACCATATATTTT,CASSLGGGSGNTIYF
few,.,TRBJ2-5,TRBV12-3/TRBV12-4,TGTGCCAGCAGTCGTGAATCAGCGGGCTACCAAGAGACCCAGTACTTC,CASSRESAGYQETQYF
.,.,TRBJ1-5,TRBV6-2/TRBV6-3,TGTGCCAGCAGTTATATGGGGCTCCAGCCCCAGCATTTT,CASSYMGLQPQHF
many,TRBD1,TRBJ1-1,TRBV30,TGTGCCTGCCGCCCCCAGGAAGGGGGCAACACTGAAGCTTTCTTT,CACRPQEGGNTEAFF
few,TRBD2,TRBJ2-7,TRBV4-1,TGCGCCAGCAGTAGCGGGGGGGCCTACGAGCAGTACTTC,CASSSGGAYEQYF
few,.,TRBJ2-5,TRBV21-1,TGTGCCAGCACGGGAGGGCACGAAGAGACCCAGTACTTC,CASTGGHEETQYF
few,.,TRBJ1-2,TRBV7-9,TGTGCCAGCAGCTTAGCGGCGGGCTATGGCTACACCTTC,CASSLAAGYGYTF
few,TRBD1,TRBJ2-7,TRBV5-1,TGCGCCAGCAGCTTATCAGGGGGCCCCTACGAGCAGTACTTC,CASSLSGGPYEQYF
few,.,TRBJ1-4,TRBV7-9,TGTGCCAGCAGCTTAGTGACAGGACCTAATGAAAAACTGTTTTTT,CASSLVTGPNEKLFF
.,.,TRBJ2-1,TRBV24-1,TGTGCCACCAGTGACACGACCTCCTTATACAATGAGCAGTTCTTC,CATSDTTSLYNEQFF
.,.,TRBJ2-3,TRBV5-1,TGCGCCAGCAGCTTGGAGGCCAGGGGGGACACAGATACGCAGTATTTT,CASSLEARGDTDTQYF
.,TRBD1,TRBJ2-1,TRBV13,TGTGCCAGCAGCTTAGGGACAGGGGTTAATGAGCAGTTCTTC,CASSLGTGVNEQFF
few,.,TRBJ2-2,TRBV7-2,TGTGCCAGCAGCTTAGAATCCTCTGAGGAGCTGTTTTTT,CASSLESSEELFF
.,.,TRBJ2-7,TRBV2,TGTGCCAGCAGTGAAGTCGGCTACAGTCCCTACGAGCAGTACTTC,CASSEVGYSPYEQYF
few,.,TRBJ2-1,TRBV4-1,TGCGCCAGCAGCCAAGAACACGGGGTCCTCTACAATGAGCAGTTCTTC,CASSQEHGVLYNEQFF
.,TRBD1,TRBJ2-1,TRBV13,TGTGCCAGCACCCACGGGACAGAGGATGGCAATGAGCAGTTCTTC,CASTHGTEDGNEQFF
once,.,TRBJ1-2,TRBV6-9,TGTGCCAGCAGTCGGGATGGGGATGGCTACACCTTC,CASSRDGDGYTF
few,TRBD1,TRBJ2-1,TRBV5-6,TGTGCCAGCAGCTGGAGTACCGGGACAGGGGCTTATGAGCAGTTCTTC,CASSWSTGTGAYEQFF
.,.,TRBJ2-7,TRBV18,TGTGCCAGCTCACCACCGCAGGTCAACTACGAGCAGTACTTC,CASSPPQVNYEQYF